These 6 T cell receptor beta chains originate from one sample sequenced in a study of regulatory T cells in long-lasting Graves disease. Noted time point: newly diagnosed GD, antithyroid drugs for less than 3 months. RNA from PBMCs was the source of the TCR library. TCR beta libraries were built with iRepertoire HTBI primers and Arm-PCR of CDR3 regions. TCRdb called the multiplex PCR reads again in MiXCR, with one record for every CDR3 protein. Of 400,000 to 650,000 distinct CDR3 sequences in the sample, roughly 15% were seen once. These data also featured in a second study, about T cells in Graves' hyperthyroidism and ophthalmopathy.

Sequences were derived from peripheral blood mononuclear cells (PBMCs), sampled at new diagnosis, from a patient treated with antithyroid drugs. All receptors come from a woman aged 35 to 60 with Graves disease.

This clonotype was counted many times. The chain employs TRBV5-1 and TRBJ1-1, with TRBD1 as a possible D gene (5 bases). The CDR3 covers 15 residues. CDR1 is SGHRS, CDR2 YFSETQ, per germline. Trimming removed 0 bases from V and 6 bases from J, with 15 bases in between. The DNA for the CDR3 is TGCGCCAGCAGCTTGGAGGCCCGCAGGGAGGCTGAAGCTTTCTTT. Protein sequence: CASSLEARREAEAFF.

This clonotype came up once. This rearrangement joins TRBV10-3 to TRBJ1-1, with a tentative D call TRBD1 (5 bases). The CDR3 runs 12 residues. CDR1 is ENHRY and CDR2 is SYGVKD in the germline V gene. The V end lost 7 bases, the J end lost 7 bases, and 13 bases lay between the germline ends. CDR3 sequence (DNA): TGTGCCATCAAGCCCAGGGAGGGTGAAGCTTTCTTT. Residues: CAIKPREGEAFF.

This clonotype occurred many times. Written as DNA, the CDR3 is TGTGCCATCACCCGGACAGGGGCAAAGACTGAAGCTTTCTTT. Translation gives CAITRTGAKTEAFF. V gene TRBV10-3 combines with J gene TRBJ1-1; the match to TRBD1 covers 9 bases. There are 14 residues in the CDR3. Per the germline V gene, CDR1 is ENHRY and CDR2 is SYGVKD. V trimming: 7 bases; J trimming: 5 bases; junction bases outside the gene matches: 8.

This clonotype was observed at least ten times. This chain joins TRBV2 and TRBJ1-1; D is possibly TRBD1 (5 bases). The CDR3 runs 13 residues. From germline, CDR1 is SNHLY and CDR2 FYNNEI. The V end lost 5 bases, the J end lost 0 bases, and 7 bases lay between the germline ends. In DNA, the CDR3 is TGTGCCAGCAGTATACAGGTGAACACTGAAGCTTTCTTT. The encoded protein is CASSIQVNTEAFF.

This clonotype was seen at least ten times. The rearrangement uses TRBV2 and TRBJ2-4, with a weak D call TRBD2 (5 bases). The CDR3 totals 12 residues. The V gene's germline CDR1 is SNHLY and CDR2 FYNNEI. V was clipped by 3 bases and J by 6 bases, with 6 bases between them. CDR3 amino acids: CASSDGVNIQYF. The DNA for the CDR3 is TGTGCCAGCAGTGACGGGGTAAACATTCAGTACTTC.

Many counts were recorded for this clonotype. The V gene is TRBV7-9, the J gene TRBJ2-1; D is unclear. The CDR3 consists of 14 residues. Germline CDR1 SEHNR, CDR2 FQNEAQ (reference sequence). V was trimmed by 1 base and J by 7 bases, leaving 11 bases between them. CDR3 loop: CASSLDLVGNEQFF. The CDR3 DNA follows: TGTGCCAGCAGCTTAGATCTAGTCGGTAATGAGCAGTTCTTC.